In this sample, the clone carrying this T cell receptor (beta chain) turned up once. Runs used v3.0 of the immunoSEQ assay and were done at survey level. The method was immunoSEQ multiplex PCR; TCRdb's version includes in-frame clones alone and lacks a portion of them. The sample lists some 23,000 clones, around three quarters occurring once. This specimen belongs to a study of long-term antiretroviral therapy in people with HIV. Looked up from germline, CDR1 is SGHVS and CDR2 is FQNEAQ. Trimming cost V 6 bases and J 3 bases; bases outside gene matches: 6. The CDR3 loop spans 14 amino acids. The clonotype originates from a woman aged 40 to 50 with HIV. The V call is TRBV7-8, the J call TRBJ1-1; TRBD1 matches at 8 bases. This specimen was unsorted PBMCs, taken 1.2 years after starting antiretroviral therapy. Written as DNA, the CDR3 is TGTGCCAGCAGGCCGGGACAGGCCCACACTGAAGCTTTCTTT. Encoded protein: CASRPGQAHTEAFF.